A single sample is the source of the 14 T cell receptor beta chains below, sequenced in a study of PD-L1 blockade in urothelial cancer. Produced via immunoSEQ multiplex PCR; TCRdb's table is partial and in-frame only. Of some 40,000 clones listed, about 90% are singletons. Time point noted: peripheral blood 6 weeks after treatment start. The sequencing here drew on PBMCs, taken around atezolizumab (anti-PD-L1) treatment. These receptors were taken from a man in his sixties or seventies with urothelial cancer.

This sequence joins TRBV6-1 and TRBJ2-7; the match to TRBD2 covers 12 bases. With V trimmed by 3 bases and J by 2 bases, 5 bases remained unmatched. CDR1 is MNHNS and CDR2 is SASEGT in the germline V gene. This CDR3 has 16 amino acids. The chain's CDR3 is CASSERLAGVTYEQYF. In DNA form, the CDR3 reads TGTGCCAGCAGTGAGCGACTAGCGGGAGTCACCTACGAGCAGTACTTC.

The genes are TRBV28 and TRBJ2-1, with a possible D match to TRBD1 (6 bases). V lost 5 bases to trimming and J lost 0 bases, with 14 bases between them. CDR3 size: 16 residues. Germline CDR1 is MDHEN and CDR2 is SYDVKM. Here the CDR3 DNA reads TGTGCCAGCAGTGAAGTGACAGGAACCTCCTACAATGAGCAGTTCTTC. Translating it yields CASSEVTGTSYNEQFF.

The chain is built from TRBV14 and TRBJ2-2; D gene ambiguous. Trimming stripped 4 bases from V and 3 bases from J, with 12 bases between. Germline CDR1 and CDR2: SGHDN and FVKESK. The CDR3 has 15 amino acids. DNA of the CDR3: TGTGCCAGCAGCCTAACCCTACCCTACACCGGGGAGCTGTTTTTT. This encodes CASSLTLPYTGELFF.

The chain joins TRBV9 to TRBJ2-5, with 10 bases identical to TRBD2. J lost 2 bases, V lost 0 bases, and 7 bases had no gene match. The CDR3 is made up of 17 amino acids. CDR1 is SGDLS, CDR2 YYNGEE, per germline. The CDR3 spells CASSVGSGRTGQETQYF. The CDR3 nucleotides read TGTGCCAGCAGCGTAGGTAGCGGGAGGACGGGGCAAGAGACCCAGTACTTC.

This chain links TRBV9 with TRBJ2-2; 8 bases fit TRBD1. J lost 3 bases, V lost 4 bases, and 5 bases had no gene match. CDR1 is SGDLS, CDR2 YYNGEE, per germline. CDR3 length: 15 amino acids. DNA of the CDR3: TGTGCCAGCAGCTCGCGGACAGGGTACACCGGGGAGCTGTTTTTT. Encoded protein: CASSSRTGYTGELFF.

This chain links TRBV19 with TRBJ1-5; TRBD1 agrees at 10 bases. Germline V gene data show CDR1 as LNHDA and CDR2 as SQIVND (reference sequence). The CDR3 is 15 residues long. V shed 4 bases, J shed 3 bases, and the junction held 3 bases outside the gene matches. CDR3 sequence: CASSTTGGSNQPQHF. The CDR3 DNA reads as TGTGCCAGTAGTACGACAGGGGGCTCCAATCAGCCCCAGCATTTT.

The chain is built from TRBV18 and TRBJ1-5; 10 bases match TRBD1. V gave up 6 bases and J gave up 6 bases; unmatched junction bases: 11. Germline CDR1 is KGHSH and CDR2 is LQKENI. This CDR3 is 16 amino acids long. This chain's CDR3 is CASSVTGTGASQPQHF. In nucleotides, the CDR3 is TGTGCCAGCTCCGTTACCGGGACAGGGGCAAGTCAGCCCCAGCATTTT.

This rearrangement joins TRBV4-1 to TRBJ2-3; possible D gene TRBD1, 5 bases. V lost 3 bases and J 0 bases, leaving 16 bases between the germline ends. The CDR3 spans 17 residues. Germline V gene data show CDR1 as MGHRA and CDR2 as YSYEKL. CDR3 region: CASSQGPSPPSTDTQYF. The CDR3 DNA reads as TGCGCCAGCAGCCAGGGGCCCAGTCCCCCTAGCACAGATACGCAGTATTTT.

The chain employs TRBV9 and TRBJ2-1; TRBD2 matches 11 bases. The CDR3 has 14 residues. CDR1 and CDR2 from the germline V gene are SGDLS and YYNGEE. V shed 7 bases and J 4 bases; nucleotides not matched to a gene: 4. The CDR3 DNA reads as TGTGCCAGCTCTAGGACTAGCGGGTACAATGAGCAGTTCTTC. Amino acids: CASSRTSGYNEQFF.

The rearrangement joins TRBV5-4 to TRBJ2-3; 8 bases match TRBD2. The V gene end was trimmed by 4 bases and the J gene end by 5 bases; junction bases not matched to a gene: 12. Germline lookup yields CDR1 SGHNT and CDR2 YYREEE (reference sequence). CDR3 length: 16 residues. For the CDR3, the DNA is TGTGCCAGCAGCCGGGAGGGCCTAAAAATGGGAGATACGCAGTATTTT. Its protein is CASSREGLKMGDTQYF. Looking up the rest from reference TRBV5-4 and TRBJ2-3 gives the full variable domain: ETGVTQSPTHLIKTRGQQVTLRCSSQSGHNTVSWYQQALGQGPQFIFQYYREEENGRGNFPPRFSGLQFPNYSSELNVNALELDDSALYLCASSREGLKMGDTQYFGPGTRLTVL.

The chain employs TRBV4-1 and TRBJ2-7; possibly TRBD2 for D (6 bases). The V and J ends lost 1 base and 6 bases respectively, with 22 bases between them. The germline gives CDR1 MGHRA, CDR2 YSYEKL. The CDR3 contains 17 residues. The CDR3 reads CASSQGSWRDGRSEQYF. CDR3 in DNA: TGCGCCAGCAGCCAAGGGAGTTGGCGGGACGGCCGAAGCGAGCAGTACTTC.

The rearrangement links TRBV10-2 to TRBJ2-3; D is perhaps TRBD1 (5 bases). The germline V and J ends were trimmed by 5 bases and 4 bases, with 19 bases remaining between them. Per the germline V gene, CDR1 is WSHSY and CDR2 is SAAADI. The CDR3 contains 16 residues. The CDR3 is CASSFRRGMSADTQYF. The CDR3 DNA reads TGCGCCAGCAGTTTCCGTAGGGGTATGTCCGCAGATACGCAGTATTTT.

The gene calls are TRBV11-2 and TRBJ2-1; 8 bases align to TRBD2. The CDR3 totals 16 residues. Trimming at V came to 2 bases and at J to 3 bases, leaving 6 bases not matched to a gene. Germline V gives CDR1 SGHAT, CDR2 FQNNGV. Written as DNA, the CDR3 is TGTGCCAGCAGCTTATTACCGGCGGGAGGCTACAATGAGCAGTTCTTC. It encodes CASSLLPAGGYNEQFF. The full variable domain, its missing parts supplied by reference TRBV11-2 and TRBJ2-1, is EAGVAQSPRYKIIEKRQSVAFWCNPISGHATLYWYQQILGQGPKLLIQFQNNGVVDDSQLPKDRFSAERLKGVDSTLKIQPAKLEDSAVYLCASSLLPAGGYNEQFFGPGTRLTVL.

V and J are TRBV6-1 and TRBJ2-3; possibly TRBD1 for D (6 bases). The CDR3 runs to 17 residues. Germline assignment: CDR1 MNHNS and CDR2 SASEGT. V was cut by 1 base and J by 2 bases, with 16 bases left in between. CDR3 nucleotides: TGTGCCAGCAGTGAAGACGTTCTACAGGGACCCACAGATACGCAGTATTTT. This gives the protein CASSEDVLQGPTDTQYF.